A selection of T cell receptor beta chains follows, all from one sample in a study of shared T cell receptors in the human thymus. Generated by immunoSEQ multiplex PCR, the TCRdb table keeps only in-frame clones and is missing some. The sample shows fewer than 700,000 clones, around nine tenths of them seen only once. The same specimen was also included in a second study, on human thymus T cells.

Sequencing was carried out using thymocytes. All receptors derive from a boy less than two years old with a congenital heart defect. Both conserved end residues are trimmed from each CDR3. D genes are given only for firm matches.

CDR3 length: 15; D gene: TRBD2; V gene: TRBV7-6; CDR3 protein: ASSSPGLAGGDNEQF
CDR3 length: 10; D gene: -; V gene: TRBV7-9; CDR3 protein: ASSQNGDTQY
CDR3 length: 9; D gene: -; V gene: TRBV2; CDR3 protein: ASDPANEQY
CDR3 length: 16; D gene: TRBD1; V gene: TRBV28; CDR3 protein: ASSFGFGTVSPNYGYT
CDR3 length: 15; D gene: TRBD2; V gene: TRBV4-3; CDR3 protein: ASSQGGLAGRNNEQF
CDR3 length: 16; D gene: -; V gene: TRBV7-2; CDR3 protein: ASSLEVGVVNSSYEQY
CDR3 length: 12; D gene: -; V gene: TRBV29-1; CDR3 protein: SVGFGPGTGELF
CDR3 length: 13; D gene: -; V gene: TRBV7-9; CDR3 protein: ASRTLRSSYNEQF
CDR3 length: 12; D gene: -; V gene: TRBV11-2; CDR3 protein: ASSPTGSNQPQH
CDR3 length: 14; D gene: TRBD1; V gene: TRBV28; CDR3 protein: ASSPAGTGEIGTIY
CDR3 length: 12; D gene: -; V gene: TRBV5-6; CDR3 protein: ASSLHGSAYEQY
CDR3 length: 11; D gene: TRBD1; V gene: TRBV7-2; CDR3 protein: ASSWDREATQY
CDR3 length: 15; D gene: -; V gene: TRBV11-3; CDR3 protein: ASSYRGREIGTGELF
CDR3 length: 14; D gene: TRBD1; V gene: TRBV30; CDR3 protein: AWSFKIEGALTEAF
CDR3 length: 12; D gene: TRBD1; V gene: TRBV27; CDR3 protein: ASGKDRGGLEQY
CDR3 length: 16; D gene: -; V gene: TRBV9; CDR3 protein: ASSPGEGPRRVNTEAF
CDR3 length: 18; D gene: TRBD1; V gene: TRBV27; CDR3 protein: ASSLHSQSRRGQSSYEQY
CDR3 length: 12; D gene: -; V gene: TRBV2; CDR3 protein: ASSGAGVYNEQF
CDR3 length: 12; D gene: TRBD1; V gene: TRBV6-5; CDR3 protein: ASRPGQGLHEQY
CDR3 length: 12; D gene: TRBD2; V gene: TRBV2; CDR3 protein: ASRPLAEHNEQF
CDR3 length: 11; D gene: TRBD1; V gene: TRBV28; CDR3 protein: ASRSGTGYEQY
CDR3 length: 12; D gene: TRBD2; V gene: TRBV7-9; CDR3 protein: ASSLAVAGDEQY
CDR3 length: 13; D gene: TRBD2; V gene: TRBV10-2; CDR3 protein: ASSESSGAGVEQY
CDR3 length: 12; D gene: TRBD1; V gene: TRBV6-1; CDR3 protein: ASSPLTGANEQF